The clone carrying this T cell receptor beta chain came up a few times. What it recognizes is unknown. This entry is derived from a study of beta chain features in type 1 diabetes. Study-level findings and limits: Moderate but significant shortening of TCRB CDR3s was recorded in all four CD4+ subsets from Type 1 diabetes patients. TCRB repertoires of naive, central memory and Treg cells appeared more similar among patients than among healthy donors.

Germline V lookup: CDR1 SGHNT, CDR2 YYREEE (reference sequence). CDR3 size: 17 residues. The trim removed 4 bases at V and 5 bases at J, leaving 16 bases unmatched. Every bit of the isolated RNA underwent reverse transcription, so sequencing read expressed TCRB transcripts. Here immunoSEQ multiplex PCR was the method, and the copy in TCRdb shows in-frame clones only, minus some. The sample records more than 130,000 clones, less than 9% being singletons. The J gene is TRBJ2-5, the V gene TRBV5-4; 8 bases map to TRBD2. The sample taken for sequencing was central memory CD4+ T cells from blood. This clonotype was obtained from a woman aged 30 to 39 in good health. The CDR3 loop is CASSPGAATSGGETQYF. The CDR3 bases are TGTGCCAGCAGCCCTGGGGCTGCCACTAGCGGAGGGGAGACCCAGTACTTC.